A single sample gave rise to the 15 T cell receptor beta chains below, sequenced in a study of Ad26.COV2.S vaccination and SARS-CoV-2 variants. Libraries were prepared by immunoSEQ multiplex PCR; TCRdb keeps only in-frame clonotypes and omits some of them. The sample has around 250,000 clones; more than 70% are singletons. Noted treatment: about 20 received Ad26.COV2.S at low or high dose, single or two shots; roughly five received placebo; per-sample allocation not given. Samples were taken on day 63 after the first vaccine or placebo injection. The source material was peripheral blood, sampled in a trial of Ad26.COV2.S vaccine versus placebo. The receptors stem from a person aged 18 to 65 who received the Ad26.COV2.S COVID-19 vaccine or a placebo.

This clone has a handful of counts. V gene TRBV3-1 (or the pseudogene TRBV3-2) combines with J gene TRBJ1-2; 12 bases line up with TRBD1. With 4 bases clipped from V and 3 bases from J, the junction kept 9 bases outside the gene matches. In germline, CDR1 is LGHDT, CDR2 YNNKEL (reference sequence). The CDR3 runs 17 residues. For the CDR3, the DNA is TGTGCCAGCAGCCCACTCGGGACAGGGGGCGCGGACTATGGCTACACCTTC. This encodes CASSPLGTGGADYGYTF.

In its sample, this clone was seen a few times. The CDR3 DNA sequence: TGTGCCAGTAGTATAGAACAGAACACTGAAGCTTTCTTT. Translation: CASSIEQNTEAFF. V and J are TRBV19 and TRBJ1-1; D gene unclear. This CDR3 is built from 13 residues. Trimming shortened V by 0 bases and J by 1 base, and 3 bases separated the two germline ends. Germline CDR1 reads LNHDA; CDR2 reads SQIVND (reference sequence). The variable domain in full, completed from reference TRBV19 and TRBJ1-1, reads DGGITQSPKYLFRKEGQNVTLSCEQNLNHDAMYWYRQDPGQGLRLIYYSQIVNDFQKGDIAEGYSVSREKKESFPLTVTSAQKNPTAFYLCASSIEQNTEAFFGQGTRLTVV.

This chain joins TRBV2 and TRBJ2-7, with D perhaps assigned TRBD1 or TRBD2 (5 bases each). V lost 6 bases, J lost 0 bases, and 12 bases lay in between. Germline lookup yields CDR1 SNHLY and CDR2 FYNNEI. The CDR3 contains 14 residues. The CDR3 DNA follows: TGTGCCAGCAGGCCGGGGCCCCGCTCCTACGAGCAGTACTTC. It yields the protein CASRPGPRSYEQYF.

The chain has TRBV5-1 and TRBJ1-4, with unresolved D. This CDR3 is built from 13 residues. The V gene lost 4 bases and the J gene lost 2 bases, with 6 bases spanning the gap. Germline-derived CDR1 and CDR2 are SGHRS and YFSETQ. CDR3 loop: CASSPNTNEKLFF. The CDR3 nucleotides are TGCGCCAGCAGCCCCAATACTAATGAAAAACTGTTTTTT.

This clone is a singleton in its sample. J is TRBJ2-1 and V is TRBV14; D remains ambiguous. V gave up 1 base and J gave up 6 bases, with 13 bases separating them. The CDR3 contains 15 residues. Germline CDR1 and CDR2: SGHDN and FVKESK. The CDR3, as DNA: TGTGCCAGCAGCCAAGTAACAGAAAGCAGCAATGAGCAGTTCTTC. Its translation: CASSQVTESSNEQFF.

The chain employs TRBV4-3 and TRBJ2-1, with D perhaps TRBD1 (8 bases). Germline V gene data show CDR1 as LGHNA and CDR2 as YSLEER. The length of the CDR3 is 15 residues. V lost 4 bases, J lost 5 bases, and 15 bases lay in between. CDR3: CASSRGQGGDNEQFF. CDR3 bases: TGCGCCAGCAGCCGCGGACAGGGAGGGGACAATGAGCAGTTCTTC.

The chain recombines TRBV30 with TRBJ2-7; the D is unclear. Trimming cost V 2 bases and J 1 base, with 12 bases left between them. Germline CDR1 reads GTSNPN; CDR2 reads SVGIG (reference sequence). This CDR3 is 14 amino acids long. The CDR3 loop is CAWSSSATSYEQYF. The CDR3 DNA sequence: TGTGCCTGGAGTAGCTCAGCAACGTCCTACGAGCAGTACTTC.

V gene TRBV28 combines with J gene TRBJ2-7; the match to TRBD1 covers 10 bases. J lost 5 bases, V lost 3 bases, and 7 bases had no gene match. This CDR3 comprises 15 residues. Per the germline V gene, CDR1 is MDHEN and CDR2 is SYDVKM. CDR3 in amino acids: CASSFLKGQGNEQYF. The CDR3 bases are TGTGCCAGCAGTTTTCTGAAGGGACAGGGGAACGAGCAGTACTTC.

The V gene is TRBV11-2, the J gene TRBJ2-3; 7 bases align to TRBD2. The CDR3 runs 13 residues. Germline loops: CDR1 SGHAT, CDR2 FQNNGV. The J segment lost 4 bases and the V segment lost 2 bases, leaving 0 bases of the junction unmatched. CDR3 sequence reads: CASSLRGADTQYF. CDR3 bases: TGTGCCAGCAGCTTACGGGGGGCAGATACGCAGTATTTT. Complete variable domain (other parts from reference TRBV11-2 and TRBJ2-3): EAGVAQSPRYKIIEKRQSVAFWCNPISGHATLYWYQQILGQGPKLLIQFQNNGVVDDSQLPKDRFSAERLKGVDSTLKIQPAKLEDSAVYLCASSLRGADTQYFGPGTRLTVL.

The chain uses TRBV5-5 and TRBJ1-4, with TRBD1 matching over 9 bases. The CDR3 is 18 residues long. Germline lookup yields CDR1 SGHKS and CDR2 YYEKEE (reference sequence). J lost 2 bases, V lost 0 bases, and 8 bases had no gene match. The CDR3 loop is CASSLGPGQGVTNEKLFF. The CDR3 DNA reads as TGTGCCAGCAGCTTGGGCCCGGGACAGGGTGTTACTAATGAAAAACTGTTTTTT. Using reference TRBV5-5 and TRBJ1-4 for the parts outside the CDR3, the full variable domain is DAGVTQSPTHLIKTRGQQVTLRCSPISGHKSVSWYQQVLGQGPQFIFQYYEKEERGRGNFPDRFSARQFPNYSSELNVNALLLGDSALYLCASSLGPGQGVTNEKLFFGSGTQLSVL.

The chain recombines TRBV15 with TRBJ2-7; D unclear. The V end lost 0 bases, the J end lost 2 bases, and 5 bases lay between the germline ends. CDR1 LNHNV and CDR2 YYDKDF come from the germline V gene (reference sequence). The CDR3 contains 13 residues. The CDR3 nucleotides read TGTGCCACCAGCAGAGAGAGTCCCTACGAGCAGTACTTC. Its translation: CATSRESPYEQYF.

The chain combines TRBV4-2 with TRBJ2-2, with D possibly being TRBD1 or TRBD2 (5 bases each). CDR1 is LGHNA and CDR2 is YNFKEQ in the germline V gene. The CDR3 contains 14 residues. Trimming took 3 bases from V and 5 from J, leaving 10 bases between them. The CDR3 nucleotides read TGTGCCAGCAGCCAGGGGGTGCGAACCGGGGAGCTGTTTTTT. Protein sequence: CASSQGVRTGELFF.

The V call is TRBV4-1, the J call TRBJ1-4; TRBD1 agrees at 7 bases. The germline gives CDR1 MGHRA, CDR2 YSYEKL. Unmatched junction bases numbered 5, after V lost 4 bases and J lost 0 bases. The CDR3 spans 16 residues. CDR3 region: CASSPDRIATNEKLFF. The DNA of the CDR3 is TGCGCCAGCAGCCCGGACAGGATTGCAACTAATGAAAAACTGTTTTTT.

The chain combines TRBV6-2 or TRBV6-3 with TRBJ1-2; D is unclear. The CDR3 is 15 amino acids. The ends were cut back, 0 bases at V and 4 bases at J, with 12 bases in the middle. Germline loops: CDR1 MNHEY, CDR2 SVGEGT. Written as DNA, the CDR3 is TGTGCCAGCAGTTACTCTGGCAGCCAAATCTATGGCTACACCTTC. It codes for CASSYSGSQIYGYTF.

The rearrangement links TRBV5-4 to TRBJ1-1; TRBD1 matches 8 bases. The CDR3 has 15 amino acids. CDR1 SGHNT and CDR2 YYREEE come from the germline V gene (reference sequence). V shed 5 bases, J shed 5 bases, and the junction held 11 bases outside the gene matches. The CDR3, as DNA: TGTGCCAGCAGAAGTACAGGGGGAAGAAAAACTGAAGCTTTCTTT. It codes for CASRSTGGRKTEAFF. Together with reference TRBV5-4 and TRBJ1-1, the CDR3 gives the full variable domain: ETGVTQSPTHLIKTRGQQVTLRCSSQSGHNTVSWYQQALGQGPQFIFQYYREEENGRGNFPPRFSGLQFPNYSSELNVNALELDDSALYLCASRSTGGRKTEAFFGQGTRLTVV.